Presented here are 29 T cell receptor beta chains from one specimen sequenced in a study of control samples from healthy donors and cancer patients. Some clones are missing from TCRdb's copy, which holds only in-frame ones; the method was immunoSEQ multiplex PCR. The profile covers roughly 41,000 clones, with roughly 94% appearing a single time and roughly a quarter taken by the ten largest. The source material was blood. The receptors shown here come from a man in his sixties in good health.

The V and J genes are TRBV28 and TRBJ2-1; the match to TRBD2 covers 10 bases. The CDR3 consists of 15 residues. Trimming cost V 3 bases and J 6 bases; bases outside gene matches: 5. Germline V CDR1 and CDR2: MDHEN, SYDVKM. The CDR3 protein is CASSFNPSGSNEQFF. CDR3 nucleotide sequence: TGTGCCAGCAGTTTCAATCCTAGCGGGAGCAATGAGCAGTTCTTC.

The V call is TRBV6-5, the J call TRBJ1-1; 9 nucleotides agree with TRBD1. Per germline, CDR1 MNHEY and CDR2 SVGAGI. The CDR3 loop spans 14 amino acids. Trimming took 6 bases from V and 1 from J; bases not matched to a gene: 3. The CDR3 nucleotides read TGTGCCAGCAGCTTGGGACAGGGGAACACTGAAGCTTTCTTT. Translating gives CASSLGQGNTEAFF.

J is TRBJ2-2 and V is TRBV11-2; 8 bases are shared with TRBD2. V lost 5 bases, J lost 1 base, and 6 bases stayed unmatched. Germline V lookup: CDR1 SGHAT, CDR2 FQNNGV. This CDR3 is 16 amino acids long. CDR3 bases: TGTGCCAGCAGCCTAGGAAGCGGGGGGAACACCGGGGAGCTGTTTTTT. Residues: CASSLGSGGNTGELFF.

This sequence joins TRBV24-1 and TRBJ2-2; TRBD2 matches at 9 bases. The CDR3 spans 18 residues. CDR1 is KGHDR and CDR2 is SFDVKD in the germline V gene. The junction had 12 bases not matched to a gene; V was cut back by 7 bases and J by 1 base. CDR3 residues: CATSRKAGGPRNTGELFF. The CDR3 DNA is TGTGCCACCAGCCGCAAGGCGGGAGGGCCTAGGAACACCGGGGAGCTGTTTTTT.

The J gene is TRBJ2-2, the V gene TRBV11-3; D call uncertain. The length of the CDR3 is 14 residues. Germline V gene lookup returns CDR1 SGHNT and CDR2 YENEEA. The V end lost 6 bases, the J end lost 0 bases, and 8 bases lay between the germline ends. CDR3 bases: TGTGCCAGCAGTCTTGACTCGAACACCGGGGAGCTGTTTTTT. Translated, it gives CASSLDSNTGELFF.

The chain combines TRBV5-1 with TRBJ2-7; 12 bases are a match to TRBD2. The trim removed 4 bases at V and 3 bases at J, leaving 5 bases unmatched. CDR1 and CDR2 (germline): SGHRS, YFSETQ. The CDR3 is 15 residues long. The CDR3, as DNA: TGCGCCAGCAGCCATGGACTAGCGGGAATCTACGAGCAGTACTTC. It codes for CASSHGLAGIYEQYF.

DNA for the CDR3: TGTGCCTGGAGTGGAACTAGCGGGAGAGACAATGAGCAGTTCTTC. Translation: CAWSGTSGRDNEQFF. The V and J genes are TRBV30 and TRBJ2-1; 11 positions match TRBD2. This CDR3 region has 15 residues. The J segment lost 5 bases and the V segment lost 1 base, leaving 4 bases of the junction unmatched. Germline V CDR1 and CDR2: GTSNPN, SVGIG (reference sequence).

This sequence joins TRBV7-3 and TRBJ1-1; D is unclear. V shed 5 bases and J shed 0 bases, with 7 bases lying between them. Germline-derived CDR1 and CDR2 are SGHTA and FQGTGA. This CDR3 contains 13 residues. The CDR3 reads CASSRHLNTEAFF. CDR3 bases: TGTGCCAGCAGCAGACACCTGAACACTGAAGCTTTCTTT.

V gene TRBV7-9 combines with J gene TRBJ1-2; D is possibly TRBD1 (5 bases). The germline V gene has CDR1 SEHNR and CDR2 FQNEAQ (reference sequence). The CDR3 extends over 13 amino acids. Trimming removed 6 bases at V and 6 bases at J, with 14 bases between. DNA for the CDR3: TGTGCCAGCAGTCAGATATGGGGGGATGGCTACACCTTC. It is translated as CASSQIWGDGYTF.

The V gene is TRBV7-3, the J gene TRBJ2-7; TRBD2 matches at 9 bases. Germline-derived CDR1 and CDR2 are SGHTA and FQGTGA. The ends lost 8 bases at V and 2 bases at J; junction bases unmatched: 4. This CDR3 contains 13 residues. CDR3 in DNA: TGTGCCAGCGGTCTAGCGGGACCCTACGAGCAGTACTTC. Translation: CASGLAGPYEQYF.

V and J are TRBV30 and TRBJ2-7; TRBD2 matches 8 bases. Per germline, CDR1 GTSNPN and CDR2 SVGIG (reference sequence). CDR3 length: 11 residues. J gave up 5 bases and V 8 bases, and 5 bases lay outside the gene matches. The CDR3 nucleotides are TGTGCCGTATTACTAGCGGACGAGCAGTACTTC. As protein: CAVLLADEQYF.

The V and J genes are TRBV9 and TRBJ1-5, with a tentative D call TRBD1 (6 bases). The germline V gene encodes CDR1 SGDLS and CDR2 YYNGEE. Trimming stripped 1 base from V and 6 bases from J, with 14 bases between. The CDR3 consists of 15 residues. The CDR3 here is CASSVTAGDGQPQHF. In nucleotides, the CDR3 is TGTGCCAGCAGCGTAACAGCAGGGGACGGTCAGCCCCAGCATTTT. Combining the CDR3 with reference TRBV9 and TRBJ1-5 gives the whole variable domain DSGVTQTPKHLITATGQRVTLRCSPRSGDLSVYWYQQSLDQGLQFLIQYYNGEERAKGNILERFSAQQFPDLHSELNLSSLELGDSALYFCASSVTAGDGQPQHFGDGTRLSIL.

V usage is TRBV7-9 and J usage is TRBJ1-1, with D hard to call. The CDR3 runs 13 residues. Germline V gene data show CDR1 as SEHNR and CDR2 as FQNEAQ (reference sequence). Trimming took 5 bases from V and 0 from J, leaving 7 bases between them. Written as DNA, the CDR3 is TGTGCCAGCAGCGCCCAATTGAACACTGAAGCTTTCTTT. Translated: CASSAQLNTEAFF. The variable domain in full, completed from reference TRBV7-9 and TRBJ1-1, reads DTGVSQNPRHKITKRGQNVTFRCDPISEHNRLYWYRQTLGQGPEFLTYFQNEAQLEKSRLLSDRFSAERPKGSFSTLEIQRTEQGDSAMYLCASSAQLNTEAFFGQGTRLTVV.

V is TRBV18 and J is TRBJ1-2; no firm D call. The CDR3 length is 13 residues. Looked up from germline, CDR1 is KGHSH and CDR2 is LQKENI. Trimming removed 1 base from V and 8 bases from J, with 11 bases in between. CDR3 residues: CASSPQQDGGYTF. The CDR3 region has the DNA TGTGCCAGCTCACCACAGCAGGACGGGGGCTACACCTTC.

The chain employs TRBV6-5 and TRBJ2-2, with unresolved D. V was clipped by 6 bases and J by 5 bases, with 7 bases between them. Germline V gene data show CDR1 as MNHEY and CDR2 as SVGAGI. The CDR3 extends over 12 amino acids. CDR3 DNA sequence: TGTGCCAGCAGCACCCTTACCGGGGAGCTGTTTTTT. This sequence encodes CASSTLTGELFF.

The chain couples TRBV18 to TRBJ1-3; the match to TRBD1 covers 7 bases. This CDR3 is built from 18 residues. Germline V gives CDR1 KGHSH, CDR2 LQKENI. The J segment lost 0 bases and the V segment lost 3 bases, leaving 11 bases of the junction unmatched. Here the CDR3 reads CASSPPTGPTRSGNTIYF. The CDR3 bases are TGTGCCAGCTCACCGCCGACAGGGCCAACACGCTCTGGAAACACCATATATTTT.

The chain recombines TRBV5-5 with TRBJ1-2, with D possibly TRBD1 on 5 matching bases. Germline assignment: CDR1 SGHKS and CDR2 YYEKEE (reference sequence). The CDR3 sequence is 14 residues long. V was trimmed by 0 bases and J by 1 base, leaving 7 bases between them. The CDR3 loop is CASSLAGNNYGYTF. CDR3 nucleotide sequence: TGTGCCAGCAGCTTGGCAGGGAATAACTATGGCTACACCTTC.

This clone showed up just once. The chain is built from TRBV5-1 and TRBJ2-7; TRBD2 aligns across 12 bases. Germline loops: CDR1 SGHRS, CDR2 YFSETQ. The junction had 2 bases not matched to a gene; V was cut back by 4 bases and J by 3 bases. The CDR3 is made up of 14 amino acids. The CDR3 region is CASSQLAGGYEQYF. CDR3 nucleotides: TGCGCCAGCAGCCAACTAGCGGGGGGCTACGAGCAGTACTTC.

This clone was seen a single time. V gene TRBV18 combines with J gene TRBJ2-2; the match to TRBD2 covers 7 bases. The CDR3 totals 15 residues. Per germline, CDR1 KGHSH and CDR2 LQKENI. J gave up 5 bases and V 2 bases, and 5 bases lay outside the gene matches. CDR3: CASSPSPSGTGELFF. The DNA of the CDR3 is TGTGCCAGCTCACCATCGCCTAGCGGAACCGGGGAGCTGTTTTTT.

This chain uses TRBV4-1 with TRBJ2-1; 9 bases fit TRBD2. Germline CDR1 is MGHRA and CDR2 is YSYEKL. V lost 5 bases, J lost 3 bases, and 5 bases stayed unmatched. There are 15 residues in the CDR3. In DNA, the CDR3 is TGCGCCAGCAGCGTCCGGCGGGGGGGCTACAATGAGCAGTTCTTC. Protein sequence: CASSVRRGGYNEQFF.

V usage is TRBV5-1 and J usage is TRBJ1-1; D not resolved. Trimming took off 0 bases at V and 5 bases at J, with 17 bases between the two ends. The V gene's germline CDR1 is SGHRS and CDR2 YFSETQ. CDR3 length: 16 amino acids. CDR3 DNA sequence: TGCGCCAGCAGCTTGGGGTCGTTCTCCTCGGGGACTGAAGCTTTCTTT. Protein sequence: CASSLGSFSSGTEAFF.

This chain joins TRBV5-6 and TRBJ1-1; 9 bases are shared with TRBD1. The CDR3 consists of 15 residues. Germline assignment: CDR1 SGHDT and CDR2 YYEEEE. Trimming removed 2 bases from V and 1 base from J; junction bases left unmatched: 3. The CDR3, as DNA: TGTGCCAGCAGCTTAACAGGGGGCGCGAACACTGAAGCTTTCTTT. Translation: CASSLTGGANTEAFF.

J is TRBJ2-7 and V is TRBV6-2 or TRBV6-3, with 13 bases lining up with TRBD2. This CDR3 spans 17 amino acids. J gave up 2 bases and V 6 bases, and 10 bases lay outside the gene matches. Germline lookup yields CDR1 MNHEY and CDR2 SVGEGT. The CDR3 bases are TGTGCCAGCAGGTACACACAAACTAGCGGGAGGGCCTACGAGCAGTACTTC. This codes for CASRYTQTSGRAYEQYF.

In regard to this clone: Other DNA variants within this sample encode the same CDR3. The V and J genes are TRBV11-3 and TRBJ1-4; maybe TRBD1 (5 bases). In germline, CDR1 is SGHNT, CDR2 YENEEA. The V end was cut by 8 bases, the J end by 4 bases, with 14 bases between. The CDR3 has 14 residues. The CDR3 region is CASRQGRFNEKLFF. The CDR3 DNA follows: TGTGCCAGCCGGCAGGGACGCTTTAATGAAAAACTGTTTTTT. Combining the CDR3 with reference TRBV11-3 and TRBJ1-4 gives the whole variable domain EAGVVQSPRYKIIEKKQPVAFWCNPISGHNTLYWYLQNLGQGPELLIRYENEEAVDDSQLPKDRFSAERLKGVDSTLKIQPAELGDSAVYLCASRQGRFNEKLFFGSGTQLSVL.

The sample holds one count of this clone. This chain connects TRBV10-2 to TRBJ2-1; 12 nucleotides line up with TRBD1. The V segment lost 5 bases and the J segment 8 bases; nucleotides outside the gene matches: 7. CDR3 length: 15 residues. Germline assignment: CDR1 WSHSY and CDR2 SAAADI. The CDR3 bases are TGCGCCAGCAGTAAGGCCGGGACAGGGGGCCATGAGCAGTTCTTC. Its translation: CASSKAGTGGHEQFF.

V gene TRBV6-1 combines with J gene TRBJ1-2; tentatively, D is TRBD1 (5 bases). V dropped 3 bases and J dropped 4 bases, with 12 bases sitting between them. Germline CDR1 MNHNS, CDR2 SASEGT. The CDR3 is made up of 14 amino acids. CDR3 protein: CASSDRGAGYGYTF. The CDR3 DNA is TGTGCCAGCAGTGATAGGGGCGCGGGCTATGGCTACACCTTC.

The chain links TRBV11-3 to TRBJ2-1; D might be TRBD1 or TRBD2, each matching 6 bases. V was pared by 1 base and J by 6 bases, with 13 bases between. Germline V CDR1 and CDR2: SGHNT, YENEEA. The CDR3 covers 15 residues. CDR3 DNA sequence: TGTGCCAGCAGCTTAGTAAAACAGGGAGGCAATGAGCAGTTCTTC. Translating gives CASSLVKQGGNEQFF. The full variable domain, rest sourced from reference TRBV11-3 and TRBJ2-1, is EAGVVQSPRYKIIEKKQPVAFWCNPISGHNTLYWYLQNLGQGPELLIRYENEEAVDDSQLPKDRFSAERLKGVDSTLKIQPAELGDSAVYLCASSLVKQGGNEQFFGPGTRLTVL.

The chain couples TRBV7-9 to TRBJ2-7; D might be TRBD1 (6 bases). The length of the CDR3 is 13 residues. CDR1 SEHNR and CDR2 FQNEAQ come from the germline V gene (reference sequence). The V end lost 3 bases, the J end lost 7 bases, and 13 bases lay between the germline ends. CDR3 loop: CASSFPGVWEQYF. The CDR3 DNA sequence: TGTGCCAGCAGCTTCCCAGGGGTCTGGGAGCAGTACTTC.

The rearrangement uses TRBV5-1 and TRBJ2-3, with D possibly TRBD1 on 5 matching bases. The CDR3 sequence is 13 residues long. Germline loops: CDR1 SGHRS, CDR2 YFSETQ. Trimming shortened V by 4 bases and J by 5 bases, and 11 bases separated the two germline ends. CDR3 residues: CASSLRTGDTQYF. Written as DNA, the CDR3 is TGCGCCAGCAGCCTCCGCACAGGAGATACGCAGTATTTT.